Listed below are T cell receptor beta chains from one sample, sequenced in a study of blood T cells in healthy people across ages. Each CDR3 protein is one row after TCRdb ran MiXCR on the 5' RACE reads. Of around 500,000 distinct CDR3 sequences listed, 40% to 50% are singletons. Sequenced material: blood. Receptors were obtained from a man older than 75 in good health. Both conserved end residues are part of each CDR3. A D gene is named only where the DNA matches it firmly. Size is omitted from some rows. Given values are once, few, many or a class for expanded clones.

V: TRBV6-2/TRBV6-3; J: TRBJ2-7; D: NA; size: few; CDR3: CASRNQGGYEQYF; DNA: TGTGCCAGCCGAAACCAGGGTGGGTACGAGCAGTACTTC
V: TRBV20-1; J: TRBJ1-5; D: NA; size: few; CDR3: CSARVGYNQPQHF; DNA: TGCAGTGCTAGAGTAGGTTACAATCAGCCCCAGCATTTT
V: TRBV20-1; J: TRBJ1-2; D: NA; size: NA; CDR3: CSATPLRQGYTF; DNA: TGCAGTGCCACACCCCTTCGGCAAGGCTACACCTTC
V: TRBV18; J: TRBJ2-1; D: TRBD1; size: NA; CDR3: CASSPQTSGDRRFF; DNA: TGTGCCAGCTCACCTCAAACTTCGGGGGACAGGCGGTTCTTC
V: TRBV20-1; J: TRBJ2-1; D: TRBD2; size: few; CDR3: CSGAGTSGRNEQFF; DNA: TGCAGTGGAGCCGGGACTAGCGGGAGAAATGAGCAGTTCTTC
V: TRBV7-2; J: TRBJ2-7; D: NA; size: NA; CDR3: CASSLGGGAYEQYF; DNA: TGTGCCAGCAGCTTAGGGGGCGGTGCCTACGAGCAGTACTTC
V: TRBV29-1; J: TRBJ1-1; D: TRBD1; size: few; CDR3: CSALQGGTEAFF; DNA: TGCAGCGCGCTACAGGGGGGGACTGAAGCTTTCTTT
V: TRBV15; J: TRBJ1-5; D: TRBD1; size: NA; CDR3: CATSSRTGNQPQHF; DNA: TGTGCCACCAGCTCCCGGACAGGGAATCAGCCCCAGCATTTT
V: TRBV4-3; J: TRBJ2-1; D: TRBD2; size: NA; CDR3: CASSHVSGAYNEQFF; DNA: TGCGCCAGCAGCCATGTTAGCGGGGCTTACAATGAGCAGTTCTTC
V: TRBV7-2; J: TRBJ2-3; D: NA; size: few; CDR3: CASSLRRGHTSPDTQYF; DNA: TGTGCCAGCAGCTTACGGCGGGGCCACACTTCCCCAGATACGCAGTATTTT
V: TRBV2; J: TRBJ2-1; D: TRBD1; size: NA; CDR3: CASSRGPYYNEQFF; DNA: TGTGCCAGCAGCAGGGGGCCCTACTACAATGAGCAGTTCTTC
V: TRBV4-2; J: TRBJ2-7; D: TRBD2; size: few; CDR3: CASSPAGEGSYEQYF; DNA: TGTGCCAGCAGCCCGGCGGGGGAGGGTTCCTACGAGCAGTACTTC
V: TRBV9; J: TRBJ2-1; D: NA; size: NA; CDR3: CASSSQSSVNEQFF; DNA: TGTGCCAGCAGTTCCCAATCCTCGGTCAATGAGCAGTTCTTC
V: TRBV28; J: TRBJ2-2; D: NA; size: NA; CDR3: CASTRNGGELFF; DNA: TGTGCCAGCACCAGAAACGGCGGGGAGCTGTTTTTT
V: TRBV6-6; J: TRBJ2-7; D: TRBD1; size: once; CDR3: CASNLTGWGQYF; DNA: TGTGCCAGCAATCTGACAGGGTGGGGGCAGTACTTC
V: TRBV20-1; J: TRBJ2-2; D: NA; size: NA; CDR3: CSAFSDRNTGELFF; DNA: TGCAGTGCCTTCTCGGACAGGAACACCGGGGAGCTGTTTTTT
V: TRBV9; J: TRBJ2-3; D: NA; size: NA; CDR3: CASRPGSGNTDTQYF; DNA: TGTGCCAGCAGGCCGGGTAGCGGCAACACAGATACGCAGTATTTT
V: TRBV5-1; J: TRBJ2-1; D: NA; size: NA; CDR3: CASSFFQGSNEQFF; DNA: TGCGCCAGCAGCTTCTTTCAGGGATCCAATGAGCAGTTCTTC
V: TRBV7-2; J: TRBJ2-5; D: NA; size: NA; CDR3: CASSLTSSPQETQYF; DNA: TGTGCCAGCAGCTTAACTAGCAGTCCTCAAGAGACCCAGTACTTC
V: TRBV20-1; J: TRBJ2-5; D: NA; size: NA; CDR3: CSAQKTGWEETQYF; DNA: TGCAGTGCCCAAAAGACAGGATGGGAAGAGACCCAGTACTTC